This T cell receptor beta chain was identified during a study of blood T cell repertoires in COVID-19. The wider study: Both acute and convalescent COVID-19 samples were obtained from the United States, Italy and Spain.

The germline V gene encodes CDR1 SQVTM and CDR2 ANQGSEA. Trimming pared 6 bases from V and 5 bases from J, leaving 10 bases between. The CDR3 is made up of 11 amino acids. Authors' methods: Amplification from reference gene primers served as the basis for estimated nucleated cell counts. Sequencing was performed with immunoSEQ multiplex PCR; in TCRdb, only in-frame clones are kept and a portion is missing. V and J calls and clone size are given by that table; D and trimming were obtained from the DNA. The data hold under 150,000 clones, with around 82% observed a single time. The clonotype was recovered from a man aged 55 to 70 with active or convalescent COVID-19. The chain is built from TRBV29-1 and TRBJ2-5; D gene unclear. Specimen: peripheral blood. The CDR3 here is CSVELRETQYF. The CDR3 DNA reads TGCAGCGTAGAGCTCCGGGAGACCCAGTACTTC.